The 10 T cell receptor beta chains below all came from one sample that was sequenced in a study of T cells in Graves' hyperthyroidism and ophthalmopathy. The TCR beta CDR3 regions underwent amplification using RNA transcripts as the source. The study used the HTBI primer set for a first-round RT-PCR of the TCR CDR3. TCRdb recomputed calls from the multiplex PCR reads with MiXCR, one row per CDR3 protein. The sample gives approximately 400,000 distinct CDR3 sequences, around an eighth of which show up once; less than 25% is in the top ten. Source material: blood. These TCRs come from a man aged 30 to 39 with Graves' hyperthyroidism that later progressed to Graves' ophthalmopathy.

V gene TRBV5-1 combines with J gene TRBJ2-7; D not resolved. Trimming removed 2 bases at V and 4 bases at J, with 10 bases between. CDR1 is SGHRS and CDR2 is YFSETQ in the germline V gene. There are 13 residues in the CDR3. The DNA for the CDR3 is TGCGCCAGCAGCTTTGATTTTACTTACGAGCAGTACTTC. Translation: CASSFDFTYEQYF.

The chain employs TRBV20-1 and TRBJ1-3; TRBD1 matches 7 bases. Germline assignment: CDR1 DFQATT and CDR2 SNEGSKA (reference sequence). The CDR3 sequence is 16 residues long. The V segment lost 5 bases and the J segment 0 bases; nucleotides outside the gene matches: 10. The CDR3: CSAHSPRQGSGNTIYF. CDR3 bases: TGCAGTGCTCACTCCCCCCGACAGGGCTCTGGAAACACCATATATTTT.

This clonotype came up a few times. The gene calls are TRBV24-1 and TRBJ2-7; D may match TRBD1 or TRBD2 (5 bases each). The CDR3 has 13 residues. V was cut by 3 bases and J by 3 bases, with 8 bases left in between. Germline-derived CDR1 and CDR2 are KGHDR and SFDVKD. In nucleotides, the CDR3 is TGTGCCACCAGTGATGCAGGGAGCTACGAGCAGTACTTC. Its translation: CATSDAGSYEQYF.

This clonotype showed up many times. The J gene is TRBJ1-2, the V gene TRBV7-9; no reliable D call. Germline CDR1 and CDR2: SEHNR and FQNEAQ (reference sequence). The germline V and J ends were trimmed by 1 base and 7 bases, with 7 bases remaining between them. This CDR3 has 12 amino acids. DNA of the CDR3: TGTGCCAGCAGCTTAGATGGCGGTGGCTACACCTTC. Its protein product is CASSLDGGGYTF.

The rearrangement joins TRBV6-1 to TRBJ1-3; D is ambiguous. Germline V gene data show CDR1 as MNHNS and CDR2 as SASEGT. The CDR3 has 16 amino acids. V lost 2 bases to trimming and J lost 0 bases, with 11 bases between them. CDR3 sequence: CASSEYDFSSGNTIYF. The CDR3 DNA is TGTGCCAGCAGTGAATACGACTTTAGCTCTGGAAACACCATATATTTT.

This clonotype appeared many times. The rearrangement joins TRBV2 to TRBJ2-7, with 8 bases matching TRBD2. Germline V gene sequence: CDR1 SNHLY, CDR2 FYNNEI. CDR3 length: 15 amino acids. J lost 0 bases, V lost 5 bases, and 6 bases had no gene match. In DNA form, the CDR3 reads TGTGCCAGCAGTCGACTAGCGCCGAGCTCCTACGAGCAGTACTTC. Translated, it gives CASSRLAPSSYEQYF.

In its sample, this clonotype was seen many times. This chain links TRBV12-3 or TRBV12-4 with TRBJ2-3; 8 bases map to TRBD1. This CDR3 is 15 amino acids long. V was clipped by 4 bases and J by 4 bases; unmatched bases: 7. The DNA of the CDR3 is TGTGCCAGCAGTTGGGACAGGACCGCACCAGATACGCAGTATTTT. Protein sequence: CASSWDRTAPDTQYF.

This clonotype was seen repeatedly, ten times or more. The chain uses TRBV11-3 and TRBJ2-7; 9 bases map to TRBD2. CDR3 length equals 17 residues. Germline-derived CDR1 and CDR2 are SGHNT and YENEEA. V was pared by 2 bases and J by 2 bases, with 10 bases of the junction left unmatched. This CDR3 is CASSLTTWTSVPYEQYF. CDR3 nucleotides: TGTGCCAGCAGCTTAACCACTTGGACTAGCGTTCCCTACGAGCAGTACTTC.

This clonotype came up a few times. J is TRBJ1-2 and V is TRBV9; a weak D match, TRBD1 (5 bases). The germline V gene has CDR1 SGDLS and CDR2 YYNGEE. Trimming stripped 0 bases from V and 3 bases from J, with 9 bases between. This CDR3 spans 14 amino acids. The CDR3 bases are TGTGCCAGCAGCGTAGGTGGGGGGTACTATGGCTACACCTTC. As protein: CASSVGGGYYGYTF.

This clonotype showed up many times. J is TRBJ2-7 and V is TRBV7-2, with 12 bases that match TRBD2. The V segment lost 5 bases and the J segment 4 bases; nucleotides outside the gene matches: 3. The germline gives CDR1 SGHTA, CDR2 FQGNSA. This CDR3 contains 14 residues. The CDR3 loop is CASSQLAGGYEQYF. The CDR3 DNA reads TGTGCCAGCAGCCAACTAGCGGGGGGTTACGAGCAGTACTTC.